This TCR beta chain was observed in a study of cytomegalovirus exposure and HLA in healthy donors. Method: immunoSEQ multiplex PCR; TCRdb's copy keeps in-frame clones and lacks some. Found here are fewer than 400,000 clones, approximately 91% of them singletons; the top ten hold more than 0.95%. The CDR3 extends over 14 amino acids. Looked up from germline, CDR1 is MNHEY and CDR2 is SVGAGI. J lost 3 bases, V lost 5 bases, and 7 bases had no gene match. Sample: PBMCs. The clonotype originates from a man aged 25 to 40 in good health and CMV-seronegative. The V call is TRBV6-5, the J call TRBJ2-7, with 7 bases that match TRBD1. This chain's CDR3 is CASSRETGIYEQYF. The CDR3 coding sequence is TGTGCCAGCAGTCGAGAGACAGGGATCTACGAGCAGTACTTC.